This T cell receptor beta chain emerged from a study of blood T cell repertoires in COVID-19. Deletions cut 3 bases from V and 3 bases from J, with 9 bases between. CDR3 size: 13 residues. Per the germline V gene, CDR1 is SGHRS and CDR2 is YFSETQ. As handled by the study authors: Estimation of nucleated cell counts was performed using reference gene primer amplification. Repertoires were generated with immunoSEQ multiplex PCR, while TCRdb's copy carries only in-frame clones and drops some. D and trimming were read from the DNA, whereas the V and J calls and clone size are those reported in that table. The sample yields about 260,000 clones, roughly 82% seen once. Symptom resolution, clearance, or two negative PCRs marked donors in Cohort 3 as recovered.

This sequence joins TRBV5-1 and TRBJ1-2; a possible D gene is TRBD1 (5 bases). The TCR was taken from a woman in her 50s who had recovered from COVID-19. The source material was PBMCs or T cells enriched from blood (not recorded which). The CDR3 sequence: CASSYGGDYGYTF. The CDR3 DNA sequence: TGCGCCAGCAGCTATGGGGGGGACTATGGCTACACCTTC.